This T cell receptor beta chain was retrieved from a study of T cells after yellow fever vaccination (dated by TCRdb to about 2019). Background on the whole study: Libraries from fractions with low cell numbers were prepared with the SMART-Seq v4 Ultra Low Input RNA kit. Blood samples were taken at several timepoints before and after primary and secondary immunization, and bulk PBMC replicates and cell subsets were isolated. The cohort comprised two healthy male donors, one aged 18 to 29 and one aged 30 to 40 years. To follow T-cell clones before and after both primary and booster YFV17D yellow fever vaccination, bulk TCR alpha and beta repertoires underwent longitudinal sequencing.

In light of the paper, this sample's treatment or condition label describes: live attenuated yellow fever vaccine strain. A standard Ficoll-Paque protocol was used to isolate PBMCs from peripheral blood. Dynabeads CD4 and CD8 positive selection kits were used to isolate the CD4 and CD8 T-cell fractions. TriZol was used to extract RNA from bulk PBMCs, from CD4 and CD8 fractions, and from dextramer-positive and dextramer-negative fractions. Broader findings and caveats from the paper: Because the study included only two donors, the extent to which the findings can be generalized is limited. Most clones expanded after primary vaccination (96% of CD4 and over 80% of CD8) were re-detected after the booster, suggesting that broad memory maintenance occurred. Computational filtering was needed because FACS-sorted repertoires could contain abundant contaminating clonotypes from the bulk population. The secondary T-cell response was weaker than the primary response but faster, peaking on day 5 instead of day 15. A small fraction of clonotypes appeared in both the CD4 and CD8 compartments, likely as a result of convergent recombination.

TCR cDNA was synthesized by 5'RACE template switching, which introduced a universal primer site and unique molecular identifiers. Priming of cDNA synthesis was performed from both the TCR alpha and TCR beta constant segments. Library amplification involved two PCR steps, and the second step added sample barcodes and sequencing adapters. Sequencing of libraries was done on Illumina HiSeq 2500 (2x100 bp) or NovaSeq (2x150 bp). From the authors' description of their analysis: MIGEC was used to demultiplex reads and collapse the reads into UMI consensus sequences, and MiXCR was used for V(D)J alignment. Vaccine-responding clonotypes were identified with edgeR using replicate PBMC samples, with FDR below 0.01 and a log2 fold change above 5 up to day 15 being required. Bulk clonotypes were assigned CD4 or CD8 identity according to which sequenced CD4 or CD8 repertoire held them at higher abundance. TCRdb itself trimmed the public reads at Q25 with fastp, ran MiXCR and retained productive beta chains. Rows are combined by CDR3 protein, so each entry shows the most common genes and DNA. TCRdb's processing, not the authors', yielded these V and J calls. The sample table records roughly 250,000 distinct CDR3 sequences; about an eighth of these occur just once. About 0.51% of the sample belongs to the ten largest clones.

CDR3 length: 15 amino acids, cysteine to phenylalanine. Just the 45-base CDR3 DNA is kept, in frame starting at base 1. Taken from the germline V gene (reference sequence), the CDR1 and CDR2 loops are SEHNR and FQNEAQ. Relative to germline, V is 5 bases shorter and J is 1 base shorter, with 11 bases between their ends. In its sample, this clonotype was seen a few times. Which antigen it targets is not known. No qualities accompany the bases; no much larger clone lies one base away. The receptor comes from a man aged 30-40 years who received the YFV17D yellow fever vaccine. The sequence is built from TRBV7-9 and TRBJ2-2; perhaps TRBD1 is the D gene, with 6 bases matching. The sequencing used CD4+ T cells sorted from PBMCs, collected 45 days after the yellow fever booster vaccination. The CDR3 protein is CASSHYRENTGELFF. The nucleotide sequence is TGTGCCAGCAGCCATTACAGGGAGAACACCGGGGAGCTGTTTTTT.